One and the same sample provided the 12 T cell receptor beta chains below, sequenced in a study of patients and donors after allogeneic stem cell transplantation. TCRdb re-analysed the RT-PCR reads in MiXCR, keeping a single row per CDR3 protein. The table has some 200,000 distinct CDR3 sequences, around two fifths seen once. Sequencing was done on a sample of blood, either unsorted or a sorted T cell fraction (not recorded which). The source is a human donor who was either an allogeneic HSCT recipient or a stem cell or donor lymphocyte infusion donor (not recorded which). It is not recorded whose cells these are; they may come from a transplant donor.

This clonotype was recorded a few times. The chain uses TRBV5-1 and TRBJ1-2; no clear D gene. Germline assignment: CDR1 SGHRS and CDR2 YFSETQ. This CDR3 has 13 residues. V was pared by 0 bases and J by 5 bases, with 8 bases between. CDR3 nucleotides: TGCGCCAGCAGCTTGGGTCCAGCGTATGGCTACACCTTC. Residues: CASSLGPAYGYTF.

This clonotype was picked up a small number of times. The chain uses TRBV20-1 and TRBJ2-7, with 7 bases fitting TRBD1. The CDR3 runs 14 residues. V was pared by 6 bases and J by 2 bases, with 10 bases of the junction left unmatched. CDR1 and CDR2 (germline): DFQATT, SNEGSKA (reference sequence). The CDR3 DNA is TGCAGTGCCCTGTCCGACAGGGCCCCCTACGAGCAGTACTTC. Amino acid sequence: CSALSDRAPYEQYF.

The chain employs TRBV12-3 or TRBV12-4 and TRBJ1-4; TRBD1 agrees at 8 bases. The CDR3 contains 14 residues. The trim removed 3 bases at V and 6 bases at J, leaving 3 bases unmatched. The DNA of the CDR3 is TGTGCCAGCAGTTTGGCAGGGGGCTATGAAAAACTGTTTTTT. Amino acid sequence: CASSLAGGYEKLFF.

The CDR3 DNA reads TGCGCCAGCAGCCAGACCGGACAGGGTGATGGCTACACCTTC. This encodes CASSQTGQGDGYTF. The V and J genes are TRBV4-3 and TRBJ1-2; 8 nucleotides match TRBD1. Germline CDR1 reads LGHNA; CDR2 reads YSLEER. This CDR3 comprises 14 residues. With 3 bases clipped from V and 6 bases from J, the junction kept 6 bases outside the gene matches.

The gene calls are TRBV15 and TRBJ2-3; D could derive from TRBD1 or TRBD2 (5 bases each). CDR1 and CDR2 from the germline V gene are LNHNV and YYDKDF (reference sequence). Trimming took 4 bases from V and 7 from J, leaving 18 bases between them. The CDR3 extends over 15 amino acids. CDR3 nucleotides: TGTGCCACCAGCACCGACGGGACCATCCCTCATACGCAGTATTTT. This encodes CATSTDGTIPHTQYF.

CDR3 residues: CASSQMTGDLWPQHF. The CDR3 DNA follows: TGCGCCAGCAGCCAAATGACCGGGGACCTTTGGCCCCAGCATTTT. The chain is built from TRBV4-3 and TRBJ1-5; D may be TRBD1 (5 bases). The V and J ends lost 2 bases and 9 bases respectively, with 17 bases between them. CDR1 and CDR2 from the germline V gene are LGHNA and YSLEER. CDR3 length: 15 residues.

This chain joins TRBV5-4 and TRBJ1-5; 11 positions match TRBD1. Germline loops: CDR1 SGHNT, CDR2 YYREEE (reference sequence). The trim removed 4 bases at V and 4 bases at J, leaving 4 bases unmatched. The CDR3 extends over 15 amino acids. The CDR3 protein is CASSPRDRGNQPQHF. CDR3 DNA sequence: TGTGCCAGCAGCCCCCGGGACAGGGGGAATCAGCCCCAGCATTTT.

The sample holds a few counts of this clonotype. This chain uses TRBV7-9 with TRBJ2-2, with no clear D. Trimming took off 1 base at V and 4 bases at J, with 7 bases between the two ends. The germline V gene has CDR1 SEHNR and CDR2 FQNEAQ (reference sequence). The CDR3 spans 14 residues. The CDR3 coding sequence is TGTGCCAGCAGCTTAGACCTCCTCACCGGGGAGCTGTTTTTT. Its protein is CASSLDLLTGELFF.

The chain joins TRBV5-5 to TRBJ2-1; the match to TRBD2 covers 7 bases. J lost 3 bases, V lost 1 base, and 7 bases had no gene match. Germline-derived CDR1 and CDR2 are SGHKS and YYEKEE (reference sequence). CDR3 length: 16 amino acids. CDR3 residues: CASSLRGEEIYNEQFF. DNA of the CDR3: TGTGCCAGCAGCTTGCGGGGGGAAGAGATCTACAATGAGCAGTTCTTC.

This clonotype was seen only a few times. This chain links TRBV12-3 or TRBV12-4 with TRBJ1-2; D ambiguous. The CDR3 length is 13 residues. Trimming removed 3 bases at V and 3 bases at J, with 8 bases between. The CDR3 spells CASSFDGDYGYTF. CDR3 coding DNA: TGTGCCAGCAGTTTTGACGGTGACTATGGCTACACCTTC.

In its sample, this clonotype was seen a few times. The J gene is TRBJ1-5, the V gene TRBV6-6, with unresolved D. The germline gives CDR1 MNHNY, CDR2 SVGAGI (reference sequence). The V end was cut by 2 bases, the J end by 5 bases, with 1 base between. The CDR3 is made up of 11 amino acids. The CDR3 DNA follows: TGTGCCAGCAGTTACGATCAGCCCCAGCATTTT. This gives the protein CASSYDQPQHF.

This clonotype has more than one count but fewer than ten. The chain combines TRBV12-3 or TRBV12-4 with TRBJ2-7, with 14 bases lining up with TRBD2. The CDR3 consists of 18 residues. Trimming cost V 0 bases and J 3 bases; bases outside gene matches: 7. CDR3 sequence reads: CASSLAARTSGRNYEQYF. The CDR3 bases are TGTGCCAGCAGTTTAGCCGCCCGGACTAGCGGGAGGAACTACGAGCAGTACTTC.